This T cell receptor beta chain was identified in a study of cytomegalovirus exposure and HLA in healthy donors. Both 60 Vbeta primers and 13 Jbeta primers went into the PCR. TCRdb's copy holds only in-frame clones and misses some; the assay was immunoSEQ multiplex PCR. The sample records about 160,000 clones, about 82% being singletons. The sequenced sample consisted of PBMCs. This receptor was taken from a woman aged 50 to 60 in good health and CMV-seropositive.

The CDR3 region is CASSQVQDREETQYF. CDR3 nucleotide sequence: TGCGCCAGCAGCCAGGTGCAGGACAGGGAAGAGACCCAGTACTTC. This rearrangement joins TRBV4-3 to TRBJ2-5, with TRBD1 matching 8 bases. The CDR3 spans 15 residues. The V and J ends lost 3 bases and 3 bases, in that order; junction bases with no gene match: 6. The germline V gene encodes CDR1 LGHNA and CDR2 YSLEER.